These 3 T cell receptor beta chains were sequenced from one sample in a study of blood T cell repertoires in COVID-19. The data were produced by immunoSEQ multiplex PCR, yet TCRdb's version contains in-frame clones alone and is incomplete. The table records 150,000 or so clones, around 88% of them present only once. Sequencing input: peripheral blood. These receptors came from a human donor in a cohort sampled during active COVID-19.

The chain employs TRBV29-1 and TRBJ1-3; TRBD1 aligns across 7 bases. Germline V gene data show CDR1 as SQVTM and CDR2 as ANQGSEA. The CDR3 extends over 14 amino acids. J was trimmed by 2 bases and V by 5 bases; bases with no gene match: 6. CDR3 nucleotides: TGCAGCGTTAGAGACAGGGCACCTGGAAACACCATATATTTT. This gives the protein CSVRDRAPGNTIYF.

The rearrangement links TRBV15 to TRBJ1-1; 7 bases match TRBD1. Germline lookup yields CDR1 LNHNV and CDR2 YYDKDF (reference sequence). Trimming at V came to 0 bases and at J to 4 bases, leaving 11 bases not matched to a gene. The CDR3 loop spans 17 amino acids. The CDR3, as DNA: TGTGCCACCAGCAGAGATCGGCCAGGGGGATTGGGCACTGAAGCTTTCTTT. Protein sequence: CATSRDRPGGLGTEAFF. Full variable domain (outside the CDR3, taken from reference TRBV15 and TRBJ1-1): DAMVIQNPRYQVTQFGKPVTLSCSQTLNHNVMYWYQQKSSQAPKLLFHYYDKDFNNEADTPDNFQSRRPNTSFCFLDIRSPGLGDTAMYLCATSRDRPGGLGTEAFFGQGTRLTVV.

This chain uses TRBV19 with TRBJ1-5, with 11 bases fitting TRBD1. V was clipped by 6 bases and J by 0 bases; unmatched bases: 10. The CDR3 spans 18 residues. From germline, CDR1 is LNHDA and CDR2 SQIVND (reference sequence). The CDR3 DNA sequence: TGTGCCAGTAGCGGTGGACAGGGGGCATCAAATAGCAATCAGCCCCAGCATTTT. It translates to CASSGGQGASNSNQPQHF.